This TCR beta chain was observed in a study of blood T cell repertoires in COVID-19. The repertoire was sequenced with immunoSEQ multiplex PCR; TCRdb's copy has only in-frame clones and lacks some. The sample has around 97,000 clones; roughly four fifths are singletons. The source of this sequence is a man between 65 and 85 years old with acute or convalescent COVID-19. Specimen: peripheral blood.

The CDR3 loop is CASSVLPDRGGDTQYF. For the CDR3, the DNA is TGTGCCAGCAGTGTCCTCCCTGACAGGGGCGGGGATACGCAGTATTTT. This chain uses TRBV6-1 with TRBJ2-3; 8 bases are shared with TRBD1. Germline lookup yields CDR1 MNHNS and CDR2 SASEGT. V was clipped by 4 bases and J by 6 bases; unmatched bases: 12. CDR3 length: 16 residues.